This TCR beta chain was sequenced during a study of blood T cells in healthy people across ages. As concerns this clonotype: At one boundary the junction diverges from the germline segment, which might be a read error.

This CDR3 spans 16 amino acids. Per-sample yields of isolated PBMCs were at least 6 million. Using a J-beta primer mix together with a sample-barcoded 5' primer, a second PCR was run for about 7 to 12 cycles. Every cDNA molecule bore a tag from a template-switch adaptor containing 12 random nucleotides. TCRdb processed the 5' RACE reads anew with MiXCR; each CDR3 protein has one entry. In the table there are 750,000 to 1,000,000 distinct CDR3 sequences, 25% to 35% of which are singletons. The data were also submitted as part of a second study, on T cells of mothers and their children. That publication notes: Donors were a few healthy Caucasian mothers and their six children. The authors identified no persistent microchimeric T cell clones.

V and J are TRBV12-3 or TRBV12-4 and TRBJ1-6, with a possible D match to TRBD1 (5 bases). The receptor comes from a woman between 35 and 50 years old in good health. Input material: blood. CDR3 DNA: TGTGCCAGCAGTTTAGTGCCAGGGTCTTATAATTCACCCATCCACTTT. It codes for CASSLVPGSYNSPIHF.